This T cell receptor beta chain was observed in a study of cytomegalovirus exposure and HLA in healthy donors. Germline V CDR1 and CDR2: SNHLY, FYNNEI. Between the trimmed V and J ends, which lost 6 bases and 10 bases, there was a span of 18 bases. The length of the CDR3 is 13 residues. The PCR had 60 Vbeta and 13 Jbeta primers. Measured with immunoSEQ multiplex PCR; TCRdb has only the in-frame clones, and not every one. Of around 100,000 clones in the sample, around 60% are singletons; the top ten hold around 5%. General study results and limits: Several of the most significant clusters appeared linked to common viral pathogens, based on a later analysis.

About this clone: Antigen specificity is unknown.

Sequencing was performed on PBMCs. This TCR was recovered from a human donor in good health. The chain recombines TRBV2 with TRBJ1-1; D is unclear. The DNA for the CDR3 is TGTGCCAGCAGCCCGGGATCGACTCTGGCAGCTTTCTTT. Residues: CASSPGSTLAAFF.